This T cell receptor delta chain was captured in a study of γδ T cells in repeated Plasmodium falciparum infection. About the study: Donors had four controlled P. falciparum NF54 infections over about 640 days. Malian repertoires were sampled cross-sectionally without transmission and longitudinally through febrile malaria. Study results and caveats: The Malian cohort came from a small rural village of predominantly one ethnic group.

This clone has at least ten counts. What it recognizes is unknown. This DNA's translation and the protein TCRdb lists, from a much larger clone, do not match at residue 6, likely due to a read error; the protein shown is translated from the DNA. The CDR3 has 18 amino acids. V lost 4 bases, J lost 0 bases, and 14 bases stayed unmatched. Germline V CDR1 and CDR2: GEAIGNYY, EKD. Vgamma9/Vdelta2+ and Vdelta2-negative gammadelta T cells were flow-sorted from PBMC for bulk sequencing. TCRdb re-called clones from the multiplex PCR reads using CATT. The sample lists 80,000 to 95,000 delta-chain clones; approximately 1.4% were seen once.

This receptor was identified in a pool of human donors (malaria-infected and uninfected, not separated). The sample was gamma-delta T cells from blood. The V gene is TRDV2, the J gene TRDJ1; 9 positions agree with TRDD3. Here the CDR3 reads CACDPPTGGRPYTDKLIF. CDR3 DNA: TGTGCCTGTGATCCCCCTACTGGGGGACGACCGTACACCGATAAACTCATCTTT.